This T cell receptor (beta chain) was obtained from a study of T cell changes during pregnancy in multiple sclerosis. Germline V gene lookup returns CDR1 SGHAT and CDR2 FQNNGV. CDR3 length equals 14 residues. V was trimmed by 5 bases and J by 4 bases, leaving 14 bases between them. Only in-frame clones appear in the TCRdb table, and some are missing; sequencing was by immunoSEQ multiplex PCR. Of about 87,000 clones in the sample, around 95% were seen once. Sequences were derived from peripheral blood, sampled in the third trimester of pregnancy. The chain joins TRBV11-2 to TRBJ2-5; tentative D call: TRBD1 (6 bases). This TCR was recovered from a female donor in good health, enrolled as a control in a pregnancy study. The CDR3, as DNA: TGTGCCAGCAGCCCTGTACAGGGACGAGAGACCCAGTACTTC. Its protein is CASSPVQGRETQYF. The variable domain in full, with the rest retrieved from reference TRBV11-2 and TRBJ2-5, is EAGVAQSPRYKIIEKRQSVAFWCNPISGHATLYWYQQILGQGPKLLIQFQNNGVVDDSQLPKDRFSAERLKGVDSTLKIQPAKLEDSAVYLCASSPVQGRETQYFGPGTRLLVL.